A single sample gave rise to the 21 T cell receptor beta chains below, sequenced in a study of blood T cell repertoires in COVID-19. TCRdb's copy holds only in-frame clones and misses some; the assay was immunoSEQ multiplex PCR. This table holds 200,000 to 250,000 clones, under 90% found once. The material sequenced was peripheral blood. Receptor source: a woman aged 55-70 years who had recovered from COVID-19.

The genes are TRBV6-5 and TRBJ1-6, with a weak D call TRBD1 (6 bases). With 6 bases removed from V and 6 bases from J, the gap between germline ends came to 12 bases. The germline V gene encodes CDR1 MNHEY and CDR2 SVGAGI. This CDR3 is 14 amino acids long. The CDR3 nucleotides are TGTGCCAGCAGCCCACGACAGGCTAATTCACCCCTCCACTTT. Amino acids: CASSPRQANSPLHF.

The V gene is TRBV20-1, the J gene TRBJ2-7; 9 nucleotides agree with TRBD2. The V gene's germline CDR1 is DFQATT and CDR2 SNEGSKA (reference sequence). CDR3 length equals 14 residues. V gave up 3 bases and J gave up 4 bases; unmatched junction bases: 7. Here the CDR3 DNA reads TGCAGTGCTAGTTGGCGGGGGGGCAAGTACGAGCAGTACTTC. Encoded protein: CSASWRGGKYEQYF.

The chain joins TRBV7-8 to TRBJ2-4; D perhaps matches TRBD2 (6 bases). The CDR3 consists of 17 residues. CDR1 and CDR2 from the germline V gene are SGHVS and FQNEAQ. Trimming removed 3 bases at V and 0 bases at J, with 15 bases between. Here the CDR3 reads CASSFGEEQLAKNIQYF. The CDR3 DNA is TGTGCCAGCAGCTTCGGGGAGGAGCAGTTAGCCAAAAACATTCAGTACTTC.

This chain connects TRBV5-5 to TRBJ2-7; D possibly corresponds to TRBD2 (6 bases). This CDR3 contains 15 residues. V lost 1 base and J 4 bases, leaving 15 bases between the germline ends. The V gene's germline CDR1 is SGHKS and CDR2 YYEKEE (reference sequence). The CDR3 bases are TGTGCCAGCAGCTTGTTTCTGGGGGGTGGATACGAGCAGTACTTC. Protein sequence: CASSLFLGGGYEQYF.

The chain recombines TRBV12-3 or TRBV12-4 with TRBJ1-1; D is uncertain. Trimming took off 4 bases at V and 8 bases at J, with 11 bases between the two ends. This CDR3 contains 12 residues. For the CDR3, the DNA is TGTGCCAGCAGTTCCCGCTTCGCGGAAGCTTTCTTT. This translates into CASSSRFAEAFF.

V is TRBV18 and J is TRBJ1-1, with 7 nucleotides matching TRBD1. After removal of 1 base from V and 7 bases from J, the junction contained 3 bases not matched to a gene. The CDR3 loop spans 13 amino acids. Germline loops: CDR1 KGHSH, CDR2 LQKENI. The CDR3 loop is CASSPRGDSEAFF. The CDR3 nucleotides are TGTGCCAGCTCACCACGGGGGGACAGTGAAGCTTTCTTT.

The V gene is TRBV15, the J gene TRBJ2-5; no clear D gene. With 2 bases removed from V and 0 bases from J, the gap between germline ends came to 4 bases. Germline assignment: CDR1 LNHNV and CDR2 YYDKDF (reference sequence). The CDR3 consists of 13 residues. Written as DNA, the CDR3 is TGTGCCACCAGCAGACAGTACCAAGAGACCCAGTACTTC. Residues: CATSRQYQETQYF.

This clone showed up just once. The gene calls are TRBV11-2 and TRBJ2-7; a weak D match, TRBD2 (5 bases). The CDR3 has 13 residues. V was shortened by 3 bases and J by 4 bases, with 10 bases between the two germline ends. Germline V CDR1 and CDR2: SGHAT, FQNNGV. CDR3 DNA sequence: TGTGCCAGCAGCTTTTTTCGAGGGTACGAGCAGTACTTC. Its translation is CASSFFRGYEQYF. The variable domain in full, completed from reference TRBV11-2 and TRBJ2-7, reads EAGVAQSPRYKIIEKRQSVAFWCNPISGHATLYWYQQILGQGPKLLIQFQNNGVVDDSQLPKDRFSAERLKGVDSTLKIQPAKLEDSAVYLCASSFFRGYEQYFGPGTRLTVT.

V is TRBV19 and J is TRBJ2-1, with 7 bases matching TRBD2. Looked up from germline, CDR1 is LNHDA and CDR2 is SQIVND (reference sequence). Trimming took 5 bases from V and 7 from J; bases not matched to a gene: 11. This CDR3 spans 15 amino acids. CDR3 nucleotides: TGTGCCAGTAGTCCTACGGGGGGTCTCGGGAATGAGCAGTTCTTC. Its translation: CASSPTGGLGNEQFF.

This sequence joins TRBV6-5 and TRBJ2-2; 9 positions agree with TRBD1. There are 15 residues in the CDR3. Germline trimming cut 10 bases from V and 3 bases from J; bases unmatched to any gene: 9. Germline values: CDR1 MNHEY, CDR2 SVGAGI. CDR3 amino acids: CATSVWTGDTGELFF. CDR3 nucleotide sequence: TGTGCCACCAGCGTTTGGACAGGGGACACCGGGGAGCTGTTTTTT.

V gene TRBV2 combines with J gene TRBJ2-5; D possibly corresponds to TRBD2 (6 bases). V lost 7 bases and J 7 bases, leaving 16 bases between the germline ends. The germline V gene has CDR1 SNHLY and CDR2 FYNNEI. The CDR3 runs to 13 residues. The CDR3 DNA sequence: TGTGCCAGCACCCCGGGAGACGCAGGGACCCAGTACTTC. Its translation is CASTPGDAGTQYF.

This clone was recorded a few times. V gene TRBV7-2 combines with J gene TRBJ1-2; possible D gene TRBD1, 6 bases. The CDR3 has 14 amino acids. Trimming removed 1 base at V and 4 bases at J, with 10 bases between. Germline lookup yields CDR1 SGHTA and CDR2 FQGNSA. In nucleotides, the CDR3 is TGTGCCAGCAGCTTAGGAGACAGGAGCTATGGCTACACCTTC. Its translation: CASSLGDRSYGYTF. Drawing the rest from reference TRBV7-2 and TRBJ1-2, the complete variable domain is GAGVSQSPSNKVTEKGKDVELRCDPISGHTALYWYRQSLGQGLEFLIYFQGNSAPDKSGLPSDRFSAERTGGSVSTLTIQRTQQEDSAVYLCASSLGDRSYGYTFGSGTRLTVV.

V gene TRBV4-3 combines with J gene TRBJ1-2; D unresolved. The V end was cut by 0 bases, the J end by 4 bases, with 15 bases between. In germline, CDR1 is LGHNA, CDR2 YSLEER. CDR3 length: 16 amino acids. DNA of the CDR3: TGCGCCAGCAGCCAAGAAGGAGGAATAGGTAGCTATGGCTACACCTTC. Its protein is CASSQEGGIGSYGYTF.

In this sample, this clone turned up once. The chain joins TRBV18 to TRBJ1-1, with a weak D call TRBD1 (5 bases). The CDR3 totals 14 residues. Germline V gene sequence: CDR1 KGHSH, CDR2 LQKENI. Between the trimmed V and J ends, which lost 3 bases and 2 bases, there was a span of 10 bases. The CDR3 loop reads CASSPGGSNTEAFF. For the CDR3, the DNA is TGTGCCAGCTCACCGGGGGGTTCCAACACTGAAGCTTTCTTT.

The CDR3 spells CASSPPGKSSYNEQFF. CDR3 nucleotide sequence: TGTGCCAGCTCACCACCCGGTAAGAGCTCCTACAATGAGCAGTTCTTC. V is TRBV18 and J is TRBJ2-1, with D unresolved. The V and J ends lost 0 bases and 0 bases respectively, with 9 bases between them. CDR1 KGHSH and CDR2 LQKENI come from the germline V gene. The CDR3 runs 16 residues.

The chain joins TRBV10-3 to TRBJ1-1; 9 bases are shared with TRBD1. Germline loops: CDR1 ENHRY, CDR2 SYGVKD. This CDR3 has 12 residues. The V and J ends lost 10 bases and 1 base, in that order; junction bases with no gene match: 1. As DNA, the CDR3 is TGTGCCACGGGACAGGGGAACACTGAAGCTTTCTTT. Its protein product is CATGQGNTEAFF.

The chain employs TRBV7-8 and TRBJ2-7; a weak D match, TRBD1 (6 bases). V was clipped by 2 bases and J by 5 bases, with 16 bases between them. CDR1 SGHVS and CDR2 FQNEAQ come from the germline V gene. This CDR3 contains 15 residues. The CDR3 region has the DNA TGTGCCAGCAGCTTACTACAGGGAAGTAGGGACGAGCAGTACTTC. This encodes CASSLLQGSRDEQYF.

The sample holds one count of this clone. The J gene is TRBJ2-7, the V gene TRBV2; TRBD2 agrees at 10 bases. Trimming took 2 bases from V and 1 from J; bases not matched to a gene: 8. In germline, CDR1 is SNHLY, CDR2 FYNNEI. The CDR3 sequence is 17 residues long. The CDR3 DNA sequence: TGTGCCAGCAGTGAAAATCTCCTAGCGGGGGCTTCCTACGAGCAGTACTTC. Residues: CASSENLLAGASYEQYF.

V is TRBV5-6 and J is TRBJ1-6; no definite D call. V dropped 0 bases and J dropped 0 bases, with 13 bases sitting between them. The CDR3 is 18 residues long. Germline-derived CDR1 and CDR2 are SGHDT and YYEEEE. CDR3 bases: TGTGCCAGCAGCTTGGGTCCTACCATGAGCTCCTATAATTCACCCCTCCACTTT. This translates into CASSLGPTMSSYNSPLHF.

V gene TRBV3-1 (or the pseudogene TRBV3-2) combines with J gene TRBJ2-3, with 9 bases lining up with TRBD2. The germline gives CDR1 LGHDT, CDR2 YNNKEL (reference sequence). The CDR3 has 17 residues. J was trimmed by 1 base and V by 4 bases; bases with no gene match: 9. The CDR3 DNA sequence: TGTGCCAGCAGCCCAGTAGGGGAGCGGGGGGGCACAGATACGCAGTATTTT. Its translation is CASSPVGERGGTDTQYF.

The gene calls are TRBV5-1 and TRBJ1-6; 7 nucleotides agree with TRBD1. The CDR3 loop spans 15 amino acids. Trimming cost V 3 bases and J 4 bases; bases outside gene matches: 4. Germline V CDR1 and CDR2: SGHRS, YFSETQ. The CDR3 nucleotides are TGCGCCAGCAGCTCGGGACAGCCTTATAATTCACCCCTCCACTTT. Its translation is CASSSGQPYNSPLHF. The variable domain in full, completed from reference TRBV5-1 and TRBJ1-6, reads KAGVTQTPRYLIKTRGQQVTLSCSPISGHRSVSWYQQTPGQGLQFLFEYFSETQRNKGNFPGRFSGRQFSNSRSEMNVSTLELGDSALYLCASSSGQPYNSPLHFGNGTRLTVT.